The 19 T cell receptor beta chains given below trace back to one sample, sequenced in a study of cytomegalovirus exposure and HLA in healthy donors. A multiplex PCR was run with 60 Vbeta primers and 13 Jbeta primers. The method was immunoSEQ multiplex PCR; TCRdb's version includes in-frame clones alone and lacks a portion of them. The table lists some 200,000 clones, 70% to 85% of them singletons. Sequenced sample: PBMCs. The receptors were gathered from a boy aged 2 to 10 in good health and CMV-seronegative.

The rearrangement uses TRBV30 and TRBJ1-2, with D unclear. The CDR3 covers 13 residues. V lost 0 bases and J lost 3, with 8 bases in between. The germline V gene encodes CDR1 GTSNPN and CDR2 SVGIG (reference sequence). This CDR3 is CAWSVDGDYGYTF. CDR3 sequence (DNA): TGTGCCTGGAGTGTAGATGGAGACTATGGCTACACCTTC. Complete variable domain (other parts from reference TRBV30 and TRBJ1-2): SQTIHQWPATLVQPVGSPLSLECTVEGTSNPNLYWYRQAAGRGLQLLFYSVGIGQISSEVPQNLSASRPQDRQFILSSKKLLLSDSGFYLCAWSVDGDYGYTFGSGTRLTVV.

This chain connects TRBV4-2 to TRBJ1-1; D unresolved. The CDR3 has 12 amino acids. In germline, CDR1 is LGHNA, CDR2 YNFKEQ. V gave up 0 bases and J gave up 5 bases, with 4 bases separating them. CDR3 coding DNA: TGTGCCAGCAGCCAAGAGAGGACTGAAGCTTTCTTT. It is translated as CASSQERTEAFF.

J is TRBJ1-2 and V is TRBV19; 7 bases agree with TRBD1. CDR1 LNHDA and CDR2 SQIVND come from the germline V gene (reference sequence). J lost 4 bases, V lost 5 bases, and 7 bases had no gene match. CDR3 size: 14 residues. The CDR3 region has the DNA TGTGCCAGTAGTGGATACCGGGACAGCTATGGCTACACCTTC. It translates to CASSGYRDSYGYTF.

As for this clone: At one boundary the junction diverges from the germline segment, which might be a read error. J is TRBJ2-5 and V is TRBV7-7, with 12 bases that match TRBD2. There are 16 residues in the CDR3. The germline V gene encodes CDR1 SSHAT and CDR2 FNYEAQ (reference sequence). CDR3 sequence reads: CASSPGLAGLEETQYF. Written as DNA, the CDR3 is TGTGCTAGCAGCCCTGGACTAGCGGGGTTAGAAGAGACCCAGTACTTC.

The V and J genes are TRBV5-1 and TRBJ1-2; perhaps TRBD1 as D (5 bases). The germline CDR1 and CDR2 sequences are SGHRS and YFSETQ. V was cut by 2 bases and J by 7 bases, with 18 bases left in between. CDR3 length: 15 amino acids. The CDR3: CASSFTAGRTSGYTF. CDR3 DNA sequence: TGCGCCAGCAGCTTTACGGCAGGGAGGACTAGTGGCTACACCTTC.

This clone was counted only a few times. The chain couples TRBV5-4 to TRBJ1-2, with D perhaps TRBD1 (6 bases). The CDR3 sequence is 15 residues long. Germline loops: CDR1 SGHNT, CDR2 YYREEE (reference sequence). V was shortened by 2 bases and J by 4 bases, with 15 bases between the two germline ends. DNA of the CDR3: TGTGCCAGCAGCTTCGAGGGGGTTGGTGGCTATGGCTACACCTTC. Translating it yields CASSFEGVGGYGYTF.

CDR3 in amino acids: CASSEGEGLENIQYF. The CDR3 coding sequence is TGTGCCAGCAGTGAAGGTGAGGGACTTGAAAACATTCAGTACTTC. This chain connects TRBV2 to TRBJ2-4, with D possibly TRBD2 on 6 matching bases. V lost 1 base and J 5 bases, leaving 12 bases between the germline ends. The V gene's germline CDR1 is SNHLY and CDR2 FYNNEI. This CDR3 has 15 amino acids.

The rearrangement links TRBV11-2 to TRBJ1-2, with a possible D match to TRBD1 (5 bases). This CDR3 contains 15 residues. Trimming cost V 5 bases and J 0 bases, with 13 bases left between them. CDR1 and CDR2 from the germline V gene are SGHAT and FQNNGV. CDR3: CASSPPDRTNYGYTF. The CDR3 bases are TGTGCCAGCAGCCCCCCCGACAGAACTAACTATGGCTACACCTTC. The full variable domain, in which reference TRBV11-2 and TRBJ1-2 provide the parts outside the CDR3, is EAGVAQSPRYKIIEKRQSVAFWCNPISGHATLYWYQQILGQGPKLLIQFQNNGVVDDSQLPKDRFSAERLKGVDSTLKIQPAKLEDSAVYLCASSPPDRTNYGYTFGSGTRLTVV.

The V call is TRBV29-1, the J call TRBJ2-1; D not resolved. CDR1 is SQVTM and CDR2 is ANQGSEA in the germline V gene. The V end lost 0 bases, the J end lost 11 bases, and 14 bases lay between the germline ends. This CDR3 has 13 amino acids. The CDR3 loop reads CSVEDRGELKQFF. The CDR3 DNA is TGCAGCGTTGAAGATCGCGGTGAATTAAAGCAGTTCTTC.

This clone showed up just a few times. The CDR3 region is CASSPPFRGTYGYTF. The CDR3 bases are TGTGCCAGCTCACCACCATTTCGGGGGACCTATGGCTACACCTTC. V usage is TRBV18 and J usage is TRBJ1-2, with D perhaps TRBD1 (5 bases). Germline V gene lookup returns CDR1 KGHSH and CDR2 LQKENI. The CDR3 contains 15 residues. The V end lost 0 bases, the J end lost 4 bases, and 12 bases lay between the germline ends. Looking up the rest from reference TRBV18 and TRBJ1-2 gives the full variable domain: NAGVMQNPRHLVRRRGQEARLRCSPMKGHSHVYWYRQLPEEGLKFMVYLQKENIIDESGMPKERFSAEFPKEGPSILRIQQVVRGDSAAYFCASSPPFRGTYGYTFGSGTRLTVV.

CDR3 sequence (DNA): TGTGCCAGCAGTTTAACGGGGGGCAGCATAGTAGGCTACACCTTC. It is translated as CASSLTGGSIVGYTF. The rearrangement uses TRBV28 and TRBJ1-2, with D possibly TRBD1 on 6 matching bases. Germline V CDR1 and CDR2: MDHEN, SYDVKM. V was clipped by 2 bases and J by 8 bases, with 18 bases between them. There are 15 residues in the CDR3.

In DNA, the CDR3 is TGTGCCAGCAGCTTGAAGCGGGGGGGCTTGGAGACCCAGTACTTC. It encodes CASSLKRGGLETQYF. J is TRBJ2-5 and V is TRBV7-2; TRBD2 aligns across 10 bases. CDR1 is SGHTA, CDR2 FQGNSA, per germline. Trimming took 3 bases from V and 5 from J; bases not matched to a gene: 6. The CDR3 covers 15 residues. Full variable domain (remainder filled in from reference TRBV7-2 and TRBJ2-5): GAGVSQSPSNKVTEKGKDVELRCDPISGHTALYWYRQSLGQGLEFLIYFQGNSAPDKSGLPSDRFSAERTGGSVSTLTIQRTQQEDSAVYLCASSLKRGGLETQYFGPGTRLLVL.

The chain joins TRBV7-2 to TRBJ2-3; unclear D gene. V lost 5 bases and J lost 0, with 15 bases in between. The CDR3 contains 16 residues. CDR1 is SGHTA and CDR2 is FQGNSA in the germline V gene. This CDR3 is CASSRPPLRSTDTQYF. In DNA, the CDR3 is TGTGCCAGCAGCCGCCCCCCCCTACGGAGCACAGATACGCAGTATTTT.

This rearrangement joins TRBV29-1 to TRBJ1-3; 7 nucleotides agree with TRBD1. The V segment lost 7 bases and the J segment 0 bases; nucleotides outside the gene matches: 6. This CDR3 is 14 amino acids long. Germline values: CDR1 SQVTM, CDR2 ANQGSEA. In nucleotides, the CDR3 is TGCAGCGCCGGAGGGGGCCTCTCTGGAAACACCATATATTTT. Translating it yields CSAGGGLSGNTIYF.

Only a few counts were recorded for this clone. V is TRBV6-1 and J is TRBJ2-7, with TRBD1 as a possible D gene (5 bases). This CDR3 is 13 amino acids long. The germline gives CDR1 MNHNS, CDR2 SASEGT. V was clipped by 4 bases and J by 5 bases, with 12 bases between them. The CDR3: CASSASRAHEQYF. The DNA of the CDR3 is TGTGCCAGCAGTGCCAGCAGGGCCCACGAGCAGTACTTC.

The chain combines TRBV6-1 with TRBJ2-7, with 9 positions matching TRBD1. The CDR3 has 17 amino acids. V shed 2 bases and J 2 bases; nucleotides not matched to a gene: 10. Germline assignment: CDR1 MNHNS and CDR2 SASEGT. The CDR3 DNA reads TGTGCCAGCAGTGAAAGCCTACCGGGACAGGGAGCCTACGAGCAGTACTTC. Translated, it gives CASSESLPGQGAYEQYF.

The chain couples TRBV4-1 to TRBJ2-4, with D possibly matching TRBD2 (6 bases). The CDR3 runs 16 residues. Germline CDR1 MGHRA, CDR2 YSYEKL. V was pared by 2 bases and J by 3 bases, with 14 bases between. This CDR3 reads CASSQYGGVGKNIQYF. In nucleotides, the CDR3 is TGCGCCAGCAGCCAATATGGAGGGGTGGGCAAAAACATTCAGTACTTC.

This clone came up once. This chain joins TRBV9 and TRBJ1-2, with 7 bases matching TRBD1. The CDR3 totals 13 residues. Germline V gene sequence: CDR1 SGDLS, CDR2 YYNGEE. V was clipped by 3 bases and J by 6 bases; unmatched bases: 5. The CDR3 coding sequence is TGTGCCAGCAGCGCCGGAGGGACAGATGGCTACACCTTC. Amino acid sequence: CASSAGGTDGYTF.

The CDR3 sequence is CASSLTSGAAYEQYF. The CDR3 region has the DNA TGTGCCAGCAGCCTTACTAGCGGGGCCGCCTACGAGCAGTACTTC. The J gene is TRBJ2-7, the V gene TRBV7-2, with 10 positions matching TRBD2. Germline V gene lookup returns CDR1 SGHTA and CDR2 FQGNSA. This CDR3 comprises 15 residues. Unmatched junction bases numbered 6, after V lost 5 bases and J lost 2 bases.